The rows below give T cell receptor beta chains drawn from one sample of a study of control samples from healthy donors and cancer patients. Sequenced by immunoSEQ multiplex PCR; TCRdb stores in-frame clones only, minus some. This table has some 120,000 clones, roughly nine tenths appearing once. The sample comprised PBMCs. The receptors stem from a woman aged 45-65 years with colorectal cancer. Each CDR3 is given with its conserved first and last residue. The order of the fields is V gene, J gene, clone size, CDR3 length, D gene, CDR3 protein, CDR3 DNA. The D gene is left open where the match is weak. Clone size is shown for a subset of rows, as once, few, many or a class of expanded clone.

>TRBV19|TRBJ1-1|.|14|.
CASHGVWLNTEAFF
TGTGCCAGTCACGGGGTTTGGCTGAACACTGAAGCTTTCTTT
>TRBV2|TRBJ1-1|.|14|TRBD1
CASSTTGGGTEAFF
TGTGCCAGCAGTACAACAGGGGGTGGGACTGAAGCTTTCTTT
>TRBV9|TRBJ1-5|.|14|.
CASSVGNSNQPQHF
TGTGCCAGCAGCGTAGGGAATAGCAATCAGCCCCAGCATTTT
>TRBV2|TRBJ2-5|.|15|TRBD1
CASRLSSGGGETQYF
TGTGCCAGCAGGTTAAGCTCAGGGGGTGGAGAGACCCAGTACTTC
>TRBV29-1|TRBJ2-3|.|13|TRBD2
CSVAGGGTDTQYF
TGCAGCGTTGCGGGGGGGGGCACAGATACGCAGTATTTT
>TRBV9|TRBJ2-3|.|17|TRBD2
CASSVSGGAVRTDTQYF
TGTGCCAGCAGCGTGAGCGGGGGGGCAGTGAGGACAGATACGCAGTATTTT
>TRBV10-2|TRBJ1-1|once|13|.
CASVRGLNTEAFF
TGCGCCAGCGTGCGAGGGCTGAACACTGAAGCTTTCTTT
>TRBV29-1|TRBJ1-1|.|13|.
CSVELSKNTEAFF
TGCAGCGTTGAACTCAGCAAGAACACTGAAGCTTTCTTT
>TRBV21-1|TRBJ1-1|.|16|.
CASSKDGGQGNTEAFF
TGTGCCAGCAGCAAAGATGGGGGGCAGGGTAACACTGAAGCTTTCTTT
>TRBV7-2|TRBJ1-2|.|13|.
CASSLSRSRGYTF
TGTGCCAGCAGCTTAAGCAGGTCCCGTGGCTACACCTTC
>TRBV5-1|TRBJ1-1|.|14|.
CASSLSGTNTEAFF
TGCGCCAGCAGCTTGTCCGGGACGAACACTGAAGCTTTCTTT
>TRBV7-3|TRBJ2-3|once|16|TRBD2
CASSLTPLAGRDTQYF
TGTGCCAGCAGCTTAACTCCCCTAGCGGGGCGCGATACGCAGTATTTT
>TRBV6-1|TRBJ2-5|.|15|TRBD1
CASSRRDRGQETQYF
TGTGCCAGCAGCCGCCGGGACAGGGGCCAAGAGACCCAGTACTTC
>TRBV4-1|TRBJ2-1|.|11|.
CASSPGQEQFF
TGCGCCAGCAGCCCCGGACAAGAGCAGTTCTTC
>TRBV11-3|TRBJ1-5|.|17|TRBD1
CASSPVKRQGRDQPQHF
TGTGCCAGCAGCCCAGTTAAGCGACAGGGAAGAGATCAGCCCCAGCATTTT
>TRBV19|TRBJ1-5|few|16|.
CASSPTAVYSNQPQHF
TGTGCCAGTAGCCCGACAGCCGTTTATAGCAATCAGCCCCAGCATTTT
>TRBV19|TRBJ2-7|once|15|TRBD1
CASSIGTGGSDEQYF
TGTGCCAGTAGTATCGGGACAGGGGGCTCGGACGAGCAGTACTTC
>TRBV19|TRBJ1-5|.|14|.
CASSGGPDNQPQHF
TGTGCCAGTAGTGGAGGGCCTGACAATCAGCCCCAGCATTTT
>TRBV6-5|TRBJ1-2|.|14|.
CATIPGQTNYGYTF
TGTGCCACCATCCCCGGACAGACTAACTATGGCTACACCTTC
>TRBV13|TRBJ1-1|.|14|TRBD1
CASSLKDRAPEAFF
TGTGCCAGCAGCTTAAAGGACAGGGCTCCTGAAGCTTTCTTT
>TRBV11-2|TRBJ1-1|.|15|.
CASSLDWSGDTEAFF
TGTGCCAGCAGCTTAGATTGGTCGGGGGACACTGAAGCTTTCTTT
>TRBV12-3/TRBV12-4|TRBJ2-3|.|12|.
CASSLDGDTQYF
TGTGCCAGCAGTCTCGACGGAGATACGCAGTATTTT
>TRBV29-1|TRBJ2-3|.|16|TRBD2
CSVEGGTSGRVDTQYF
TGCAGCGTTGAGGGAGGGACTAGCGGGAGAGTAGATACGCAGTATTTT
>TRBV19|TRBJ1-2|.|16|TRBD1
CASSGTGGLANYGYTF
TGTGCCAGTAGCGGGACAGGGGGGCTAGCTAACTATGGCTACACCTTC
>TRBV24-1|TRBJ2-5|.|14|TRBD1
CATSDLGQGETQYF
TGTGCCACCAGTGACCTGGGACAGGGCGAGACCCAGTACTTC
>TRBV28|TRBJ1-1|.|13|.
CASRAPGNTEAFF
TGTGCCAGCAGGGCCCCCGGGAACACTGAAGCTTTCTTT
>TRBV3-1/TRBV3-2|TRBJ1-5|.|15|TRBD1
CASSRLGDRDQPQHF
TGTGCCAGCAGCCGACTTGGAGACAGGGATCAGCCCCAGCATTTT
>TRBV11-2|TRBJ2-1|.|13|.
CASRGLMGNEQFF
TGTGCCAGCAGGGGCCTGATGGGCAATGAGCAGTTCTTC
>TRBV6-2/TRBV6-3|TRBJ1-2|.|15|.
CASSYSQDGLYGYTF
TGTGCCAGCAGTTACTCTCAGGACGGATTGTACGGCTACACCTTC
>TRBV3-1/TRBV3-2|TRBJ1-2|.|13|TRBD1
CASSNRDRHGYTF
TGTGCCAGCAGCAATCGGGACAGGCATGGCTACACCTTC
>TRBV3-1/TRBV3-2|TRBJ1-2|.|14|TRBD1
CASSPSDRGGGYTF
TGTGCCAGCAGCCCTTCTGACAGGGGTGGTGGCTACACCTTC
>TRBV5-6|TRBJ1-6|once|17|.
CASSSLTERLYNSPLHF
TGTGCCAGCAGCTCCCTCACAGAGCGACTCTATAATTCACCCCTCCACTTT
>TRBV2|TRBJ1-2|.|13|.
CASSEAPGYGYTF
TGTGCCAGCAGTGAAGCGCCAGGCTACGGCTACACCTTC
>TRBV5-4|TRBJ2-1|.|15|.
CASRRPGGEYNEQFF
TGTGCCAGCCGCCGCCCGGGGGGCGAGTACAATGAGCAGTTCTTC
>TRBV7-6|TRBJ2-3|.|18|TRBD2
CASSLTGLAGPSTDTQYF
TGTGCCAGCAGCTTAACGGGACTAGCGGGGCCCTCCACAGATACGCAGTATTTT
>TRBV5-1|TRBJ2-7|.|14|TRBD2
CASSSGGELYEQYF
TGCGCCAGCAGCTCGGGAGGGGAGCTCTACGAGCAGTACTTC
>TRBV5-1|TRBJ2-3|.|15|.
CASRQTSGSLDTQYF
TGCGCCAGCAGACAAACTTCAGGCAGTTTGGATACGCAGTATTTT
>TRBV5-5|TRBJ2-3|.|16|TRBD2
CASSAGLAGDTDTQYF
TGTGCCAGCAGCGCGGGACTAGCGGGGGACACAGATACGCAGTATTTT
>TRBV3-1/TRBV3-2|TRBJ2-3|.|15|.
CASSPIGQSTDTQYF
TGTGCCAGCAGCCCGATAGGACAGAGCACAGATACGCAGTATTTT
>TRBV24-1|TRBJ1-2|.|13|.
CATSAGRFYGYTF
TGTGCCACCAGCGCAGGACGGTTCTATGGCTACACCTTC
>TRBV3-1/TRBV3-2|TRBJ2-1|.|14|TRBD2
CASSLPSGKGEQFF
TGTGCCAGCAGCCTTCCTAGCGGGAAGGGTGAGCAGTTCTTC
>TRBV5-1|TRBJ2-7|.|14|.
CASSHARRSYEQYF
TGCGCCAGCAGCCACGCGAGGCGATCCTACGAGCAGTACTTC
>TRBV28|TRBJ2-1|.|18|TRBD2
CASSPTSGSLWSYNEQFF
TGTGCCAGCAGCCCGACTAGCGGGAGTTTGTGGTCCTACAATGAGCAGTTCTTC
>TRBV5-4|TRBJ2-3|.|16|.
CASSLGADTSTDTQYF
TGTGCCAGCAGCTTGGGGGCGGATACTAGCACAGATACGCAGTATTTT
>TRBV28|TRBJ1-2|.|15|TRBD1
CASSYLGQGGRGYTF
TGTGCCAGCAGTTACCTCGGACAGGGAGGTCGCGGCTACACCTTC